The 8 T cell receptor beta chains below all came from one sample that was sequenced in a study of T cells in Graves' hyperthyroidism and ophthalmopathy (dated by TCRdb to the late 2010s). Library preparation used multiplex PCR. The instrument given in TCRdb is Illumina HiSeq 2000. TCR beta CDR3 regions were amplified from RNA transcripts. For the first round of RT-PCR on the TCR CDR3, the HTBI primer set was used together with the Qiagen OneStep RT-PCR kit. Through fastp at Q25 and MiXCR, TCRdb rebuilt clones from the public reads, retaining in-frame beta chains. One record per CDR3 amino acid sequence lists the most common genes and DNA. The table for this sample lists 300,000 to 400,000 distinct CDR3 sequences; approximately 22% of them were counted only once. Around 45% of the sample lies in the top ten. The sample consisted of blood. The receptors stem from a woman aged 50 to 60 with Graves' hyperthyroidism.

The table lists this clonotype with many counts. The chain carries TRBV2 and TRBJ1-5; D is ambiguous. This CDR3 contains 13 residues. Trimming pared 8 bases from V and 2 bases from J, leaving 10 bases between. Per germline, CDR1 SNHLY and CDR2 FYNNEI. The DNA for the CDR3 is TGTGCCAGCCAGGACTCGGGCAATCAGCCCCAGCATTTT. It codes for CASQDSGNQPQHF.

This clonotype was recorded many times. The J gene is TRBJ2-7, the V gene TRBV28; TRBD1 is a possible D gene (6 bases). V was clipped by 3 bases and J by 0 bases, with 15 bases between them. The germline gives CDR1 MDHEN, CDR2 SYDVKM. The CDR3 runs to 16 residues. Written as DNA, the CDR3 is TGTGCCAGCAGTTTCCCTTCCGACAGGCTCTCCTACGAGCAGTACTTC. This sequence encodes CASSFPSDRLSYEQYF.

This clonotype was observed many times. This chain joins TRBV11-2 and TRBJ1-3; no firm D call. The ends were cut back, 3 bases at V and 0 bases at J, with 3 bases in the middle. This CDR3 has 13 residues. Per germline, CDR1 SGHAT and CDR2 FQNNGV. The CDR3 sequence is CASSFLSGNTIYF. The CDR3 bases are TGTGCCAGCAGCTTTCTCTCTGGAAACACCATATATTTT.

This chain uses TRBV14 with TRBJ2-7; D perhaps matches TRBD2 (5 bases). CDR3 length: 14 residues. CDR1 is SGHDN and CDR2 is FVKESK in the germline V gene. V lost 5 bases and J 2 bases, leaving 13 bases between the germline ends. CDR3 coding DNA: TGTGCCAGCAGCTTAGGACGGGGTGCCTACGAGCAGTACTTC. Translated, it gives CASSLGRGAYEQYF.

Comment on this clonotype: This may stem from a read error, because a much larger clone lies one nucleotide away. The J gene is TRBJ1-2, the V gene TRBV12-3 or TRBV12-4, with D tentatively TRBD1 (5 bases). Trimming cost V 3 bases and J 6 bases, with 11 bases left between them. The CDR3 has 13 amino acids. CDR3 in amino acids: CASSLPGTHGYTF. CDR3 coding DNA: TGTGCCAGCAGTTTGCCAGGGACCCATGGCTACACCTTC.

This clonotype came up a few times. The chain combines TRBV2 with TRBJ2-3, with TRBD1 matching 8 bases. The CDR3 spans 21 residues. Per the germline V gene, CDR1 is SNHLY and CDR2 is FYNNEI. Unmatched junction bases numbered 20, after V lost 3 bases and J lost 0 bases. Written as DNA, the CDR3 is TGTGCCAGCAGTGACGAACGAATCTGGACAGGGTCGAACCCTAGCACAGATACGCAGTATTTT. Protein: CASSDERIWTGSNPSTDTQYF. The full variable domain, rest sourced from reference TRBV2 and TRBJ2-3, is EPEVTQTPSHQVTQMGQEVILRCVPISNHLYFYWYRQILGQKVEFLVSFYNNEISEKSEIFDDQFSVERPDGSNFTLKIRSTKLEDSAMYFCASSDERIWTGSNPSTDTQYFGPGTRLTVL.

There are a few counts of this clonotype. This sequence joins TRBV28 and TRBJ2-1; D is possibly TRBD1 (5 bases). Deletions cut 1 base from V and 0 bases from J, with 16 bases between. The V gene's germline CDR1 is MDHEN and CDR2 SYDVKM. This CDR3 is built from 18 residues. The CDR3 is CASSLSLLQGFSYNEQFF. The CDR3 nucleotides read TGTGCCAGCAGTTTATCCCTCCTCCAGGGATTCTCCTACAATGAGCAGTTCTTC. Drawing the rest from reference TRBV28 and TRBJ2-1, the complete variable domain is DVKVTQSSRYLVKRTGEKVFLECVQDMDHENMFWYRQDPGLGLRLIYFSYDVKMKEKGDIPEGYSVSREKKERFSLILESASTNQTSMYLCASSLSLLQGFSYNEQFFGPGTRLTVL.

The chain couples TRBV12-3 or TRBV12-4 to TRBJ2-1; tentative D call: TRBD2 (6 bases). This CDR3 region has 17 residues. V shed 5 bases and J shed 0 bases, with 17 bases lying between them. In DNA, the CDR3 is TGTGCCAGCAGTCCGAAGATAGGGCGGGGCTCCTACAATGAGCAGTTCTTC. Its translation is CASSPKIGRGSYNEQFF.